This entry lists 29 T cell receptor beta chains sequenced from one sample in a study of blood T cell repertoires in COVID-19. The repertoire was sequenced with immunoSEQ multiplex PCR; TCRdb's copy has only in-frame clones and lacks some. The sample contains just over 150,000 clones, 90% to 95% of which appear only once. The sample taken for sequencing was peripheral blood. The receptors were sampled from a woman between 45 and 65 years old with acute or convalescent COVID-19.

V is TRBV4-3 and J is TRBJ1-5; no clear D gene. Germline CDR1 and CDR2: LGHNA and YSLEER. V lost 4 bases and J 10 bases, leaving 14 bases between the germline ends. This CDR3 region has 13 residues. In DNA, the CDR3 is TGCGCCAGCAGCCGGGAGACCGCGGGACCCCAGCATTTT. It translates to CASSRETAGPQHF.

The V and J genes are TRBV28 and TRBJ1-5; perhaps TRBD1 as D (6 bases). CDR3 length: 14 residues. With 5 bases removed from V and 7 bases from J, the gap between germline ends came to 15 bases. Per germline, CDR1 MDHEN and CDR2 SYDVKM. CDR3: CASSKQGNGQPQHF. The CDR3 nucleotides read TGTGCCAGCAGTAAACAGGGAAACGGGCAGCCCCAGCATTTT.

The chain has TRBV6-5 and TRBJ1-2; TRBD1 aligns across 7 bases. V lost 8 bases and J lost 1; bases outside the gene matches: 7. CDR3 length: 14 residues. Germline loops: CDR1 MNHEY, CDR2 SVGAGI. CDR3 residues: CASLGDRNNYGYTF. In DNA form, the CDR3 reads TGTGCCAGCCTGGGGGACAGAAATAACTATGGCTACACCTTC.

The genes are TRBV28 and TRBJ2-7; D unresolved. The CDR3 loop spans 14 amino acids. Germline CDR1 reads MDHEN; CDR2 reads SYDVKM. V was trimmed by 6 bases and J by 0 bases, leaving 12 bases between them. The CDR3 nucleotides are TGTGCCAGCAGAGCTACGGAGCCCTCCTACGAGCAGTACTTC. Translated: CASRATEPSYEQYF. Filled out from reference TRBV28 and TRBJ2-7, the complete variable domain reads DVKVTQSSRYLVKRTGEKVFLECVQDMDHENMFWYRQDPGLGLRLIYFSYDVKMKEKGDIPEGYSVSREKKERFSLILESASTNQTSMYLCASRATEPSYEQYFGPGTRLTVT.

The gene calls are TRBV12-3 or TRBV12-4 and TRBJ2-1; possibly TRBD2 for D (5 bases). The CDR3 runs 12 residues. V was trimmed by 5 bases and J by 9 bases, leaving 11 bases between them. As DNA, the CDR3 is TGTGCCAGCAGTCCTGGACTGCTTGAGCAGTTCTTC. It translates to CASSPGLLEQFF.

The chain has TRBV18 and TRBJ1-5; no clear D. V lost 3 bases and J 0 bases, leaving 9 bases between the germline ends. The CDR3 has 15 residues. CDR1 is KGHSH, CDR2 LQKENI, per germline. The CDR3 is CASSPPGSSNQPQHF. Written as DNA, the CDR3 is TGTGCCAGCTCACCCCCGGGATCTAGCAATCAGCCCCAGCATTTT.

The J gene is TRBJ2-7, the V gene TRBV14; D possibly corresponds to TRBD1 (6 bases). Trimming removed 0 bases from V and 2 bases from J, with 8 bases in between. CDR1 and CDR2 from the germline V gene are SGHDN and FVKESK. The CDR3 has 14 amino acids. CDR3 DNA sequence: TGTGCCAGCAGCCAAGATTGGACAGCCTACGAGCAGTACTTC. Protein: CASSQDWTAYEQYF.

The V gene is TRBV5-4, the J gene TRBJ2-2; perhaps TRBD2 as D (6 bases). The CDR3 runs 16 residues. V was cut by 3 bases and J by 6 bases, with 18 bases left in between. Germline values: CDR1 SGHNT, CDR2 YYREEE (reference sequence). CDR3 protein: CASSSGGQGFSGELFF. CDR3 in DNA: TGTGCCAGCAGCTCTGGAGGGCAGGGCTTCTCCGGGGAGCTGTTTTTT.

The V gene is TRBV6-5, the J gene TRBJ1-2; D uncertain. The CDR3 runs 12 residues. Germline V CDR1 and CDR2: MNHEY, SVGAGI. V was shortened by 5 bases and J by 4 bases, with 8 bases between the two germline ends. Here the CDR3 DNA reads TGTGCCAGCAGTCCCGGTTCCTATGGCTACACCTTC. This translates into CASSPGSYGYTF.

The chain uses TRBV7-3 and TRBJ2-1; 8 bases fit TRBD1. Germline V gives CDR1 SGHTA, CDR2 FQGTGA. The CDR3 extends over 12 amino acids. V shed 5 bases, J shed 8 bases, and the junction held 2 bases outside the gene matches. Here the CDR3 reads CASSPTGDEQFF. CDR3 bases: TGTGCCAGCAGCCCGACAGGGGATGAGCAGTTCTTC.

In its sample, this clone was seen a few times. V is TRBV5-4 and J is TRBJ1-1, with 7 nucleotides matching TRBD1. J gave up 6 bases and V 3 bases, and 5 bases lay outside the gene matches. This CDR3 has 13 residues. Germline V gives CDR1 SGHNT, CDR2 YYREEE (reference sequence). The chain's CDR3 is CASSSDRRPEAFF. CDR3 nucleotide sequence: TGTGCCAGCAGCTCGGACAGGCGCCCTGAAGCTTTCTTT.

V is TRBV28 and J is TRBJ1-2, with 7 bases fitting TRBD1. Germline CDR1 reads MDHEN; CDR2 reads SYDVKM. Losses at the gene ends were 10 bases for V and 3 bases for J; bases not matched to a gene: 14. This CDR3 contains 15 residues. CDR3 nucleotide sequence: TGTGCCACGGCCCCCGGGACCGGGACAGACTATGGCTACACCTTC. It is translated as CATAPGTGTDYGYTF.

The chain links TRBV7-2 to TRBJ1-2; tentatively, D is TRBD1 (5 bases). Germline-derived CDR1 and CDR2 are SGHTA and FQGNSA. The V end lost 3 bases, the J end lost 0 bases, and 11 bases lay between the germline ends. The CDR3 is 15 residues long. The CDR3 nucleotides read TGTGCCAGCAGCTTTCGGCCGGGGGCTAACTATGGCTACACCTTC. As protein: CASSFRPGANYGYTF.

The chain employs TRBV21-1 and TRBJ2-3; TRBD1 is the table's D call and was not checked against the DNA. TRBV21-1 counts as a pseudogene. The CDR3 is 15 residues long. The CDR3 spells CASSNPGTATDTQYF. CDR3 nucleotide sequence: TGTGCCAGCAGCAACCCCGGGACAGCTACAGATACGCAGTATTTT.

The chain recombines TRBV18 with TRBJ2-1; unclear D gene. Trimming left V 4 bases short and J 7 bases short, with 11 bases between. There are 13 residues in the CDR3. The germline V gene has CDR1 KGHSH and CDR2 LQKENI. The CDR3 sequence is CASSQIEQNEQFF. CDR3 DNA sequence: TGTGCCAGCTCACAGATAGAACAGAATGAGCAGTTCTTC.

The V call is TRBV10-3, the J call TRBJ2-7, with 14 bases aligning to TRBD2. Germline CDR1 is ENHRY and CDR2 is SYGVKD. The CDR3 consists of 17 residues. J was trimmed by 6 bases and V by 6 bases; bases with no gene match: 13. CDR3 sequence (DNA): TGTGCCATCAGCGATAGGACCCGTGGACTAGCGGGAGGCGAGCAGTACTTC. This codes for CAISDRTRGLAGGEQYF.

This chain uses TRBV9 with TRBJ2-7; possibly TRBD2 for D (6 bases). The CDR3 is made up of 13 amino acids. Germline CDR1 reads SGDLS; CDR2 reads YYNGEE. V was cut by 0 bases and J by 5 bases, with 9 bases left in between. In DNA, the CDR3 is TGTGCCAGCAGCGTAGGTTTAGCGGACGAGCAGTACTTC. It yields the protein CASSVGLADEQYF.

The CDR3 reads CASSTRESNLYGYTF. CDR3 DNA: TGTGCCAGCAGCACAAGGGAGTCTAACCTCTATGGCTACACCTTC. The rearrangement uses TRBV21-1 and TRBJ1-2. TRBV21-1 is assigned pseudogene status. This CDR3 region has 15 residues.

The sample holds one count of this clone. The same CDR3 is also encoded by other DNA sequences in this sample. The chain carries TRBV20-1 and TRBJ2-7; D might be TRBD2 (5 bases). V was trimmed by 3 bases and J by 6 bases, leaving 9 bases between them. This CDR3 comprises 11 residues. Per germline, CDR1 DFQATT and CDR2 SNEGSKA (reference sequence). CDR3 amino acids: CSARSGFEQYF. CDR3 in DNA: TGCAGTGCTAGGAGCGGCTTCGAGCAGTACTTC.

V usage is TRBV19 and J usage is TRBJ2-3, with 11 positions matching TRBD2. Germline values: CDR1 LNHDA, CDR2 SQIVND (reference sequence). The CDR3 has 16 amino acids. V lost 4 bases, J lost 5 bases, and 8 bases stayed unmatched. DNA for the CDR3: TGTGCCAGTAGTAGTTTAGCGGGAGGGCCAATAGATACGCAGTATTTT. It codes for CASSSLAGGPIDTQYF. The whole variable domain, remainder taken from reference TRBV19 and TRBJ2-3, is DGGITQSPKYLFRKEGQNVTLSCEQNLNHDAMYWYRQDPGQGLRLIYYSQIVNDFQKGDIAEGYSVSREKKESFPLTVTSAQKNPTAFYLCASSSLAGGPIDTQYFGPGTRLTVL.

CDR3 region: CASSQAMTWTDTQYF. DNA of the CDR3: TGTGCCAGCAGCCAAGCAATGACATGGACAGATACGCAGTATTTT. This sequence joins TRBV3-1 (or the pseudogene TRBV3-2) and TRBJ2-3; the D is unclear. CDR1 and CDR2 (germline): LGHDT, YNNKEL (reference sequence). This CDR3 is built from 15 residues. V was cut by 1 base and J by 3 bases, with 11 bases left in between.

The CDR3 is CASSFDRYQPQHF. In DNA, the CDR3 is TGTGCCAGCAGCTTCGACAGGTATCAGCCCCAGCATTTT. J is TRBJ1-5 and V is TRBV5-8; D possibly corresponds to TRBD1 (6 bases). V shed 2 bases and J shed 5 bases, with 8 bases lying between them. The germline V gene encodes CDR1 SGHTS and CDR2 YDEGEE. The CDR3 covers 13 residues.

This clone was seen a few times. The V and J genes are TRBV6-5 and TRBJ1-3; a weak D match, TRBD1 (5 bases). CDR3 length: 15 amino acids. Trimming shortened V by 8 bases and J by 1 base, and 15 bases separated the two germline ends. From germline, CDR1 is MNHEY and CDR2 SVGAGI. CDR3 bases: TGTGCCAGCTCGACGCGGGGGGAGTCTGGAAACACCATATATTTT. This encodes CASSTRGESGNTIYF.

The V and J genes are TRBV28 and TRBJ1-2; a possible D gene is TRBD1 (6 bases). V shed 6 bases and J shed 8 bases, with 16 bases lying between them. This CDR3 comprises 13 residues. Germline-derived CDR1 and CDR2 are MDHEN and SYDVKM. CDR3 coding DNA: TGTGCCAGCAGCCTACAGGGCGCGCAAGGCTACACCTTC. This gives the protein CASSLQGAQGYTF.

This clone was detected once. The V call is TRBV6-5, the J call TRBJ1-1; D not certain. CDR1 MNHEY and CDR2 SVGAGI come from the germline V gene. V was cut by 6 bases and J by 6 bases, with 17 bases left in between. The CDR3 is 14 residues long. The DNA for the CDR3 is TGTGCCAGCAGACTATTTGACACGAGGGCTGAAGCTTTCTTT. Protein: CASRLFDTRAEAFF.

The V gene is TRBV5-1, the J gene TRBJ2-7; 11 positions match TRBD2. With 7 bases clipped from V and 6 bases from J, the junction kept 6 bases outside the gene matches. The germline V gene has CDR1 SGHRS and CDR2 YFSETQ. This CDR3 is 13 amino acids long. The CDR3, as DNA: TGCGCCAGCGGATTAGCGGGGGGGAGCGAGCAGTACTTC. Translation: CASGLAGGSEQYF.

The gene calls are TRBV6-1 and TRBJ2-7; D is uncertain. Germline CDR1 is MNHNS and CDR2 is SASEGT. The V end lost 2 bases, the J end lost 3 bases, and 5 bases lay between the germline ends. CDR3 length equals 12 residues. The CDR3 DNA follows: TGTGCCAGCAGTGAACGCAGCTACGAGCAGTACTTC. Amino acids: CASSERSYEQYF.

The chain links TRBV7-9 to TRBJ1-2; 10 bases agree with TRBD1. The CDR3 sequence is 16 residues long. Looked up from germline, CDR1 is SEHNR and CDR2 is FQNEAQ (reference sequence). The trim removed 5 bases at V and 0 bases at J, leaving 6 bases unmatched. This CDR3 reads CASSPRQGATNYGYTF. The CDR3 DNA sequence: TGTGCCAGCAGCCCTCGACAGGGGGCAACTAACTATGGCTACACCTTC.

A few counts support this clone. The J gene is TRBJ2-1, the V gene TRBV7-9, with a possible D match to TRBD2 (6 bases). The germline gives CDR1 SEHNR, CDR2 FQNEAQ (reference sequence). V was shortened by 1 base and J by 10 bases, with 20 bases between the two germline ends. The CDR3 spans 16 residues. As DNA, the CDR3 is TGTGCCAGCAGCTTAGTGGGGGGACCATCGATTGGAGAGCAGTTCTTC. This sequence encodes CASSLVGGPSIGEQFF. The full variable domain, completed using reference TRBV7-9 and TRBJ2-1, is DTGVSQNPRHKITKRGQNVTFRCDPISEHNRLYWYRQTLGQGPEFLTYFQNEAQLEKSRLLSDRFSAERPKGSFSTLEIQRTEQGDSAMYLCASSLVGGPSIGEQFFGPGTRLTVL.